Listed below are T cell receptor beta chains from one sample, sequenced in a study of blood T cell repertoires in COVID-19. Using immunoSEQ multiplex PCR, the repertoire was profiled, and TCRdb retains in-frame clones only, with some absent. The sample lists roughly 250,000 clones; 70% to 90% were seen once. The sample taken for sequencing was peripheral blood. These receptors came from a human donor with COVID-19, enrolled during active disease. The donor label of this sample is uncertain. Both conserved end residues are part of each CDR3. A D gene is named only where the DNA matches it firmly. Clone size is shown for a subset of rows, as once, few, many or a class of expanded clone.

size: NA; V: TRBV7-6; D: TRBD2; J: TRBJ2-7; CDR3: CASSLAGLAGGSEQYF; DNA: TGTGCCAGCAGCTTAGCGGGACTAGCGGGAGGAAGCGAGCAGTACTTC
size: NA; V: TRBV15; D: NA; J: TRBJ1-4; CDR3: CATSPTTGFANEKLFF; DNA: TGTGCCACCAGCCCAACTACAGGGTTCGCTAATGAAAAACTGTTTTTT
size: NA; V: TRBV5-1; D: TRBD2; J: TRBJ2-2; CDR3: CASSGGGTGELFF; DNA: TGCGCCAGCAGCGGCGGGGGCACCGGGGAGCTGTTTTTT
size: NA; V: TRBV30; D: NA; J: TRBJ2-5; CDR3: CAWSPIPDMEKEETQYF; DNA: TGTGCCTGGAGTCCCATCCCGGACATGGAGAAGGAAGAGACCCAGTACTTC
size: once; V: TRBV12-3/TRBV12-4; D: NA; J: TRBJ1-1; CDR3: CASSLNTNTEAFF; DNA: TGTGCCAGCAGTTTAAACACGAACACTGAAGCTTTCTTT
size: NA; V: TRBV5-1; D: NA; J: TRBJ1-2; CDR3: CASSSQFVDQGPVYGYTF; DNA: TGCGCCAGCAGCTCCCAATTTGTGGACCAGGGGCCGGTCTATGGCTACACCTTC
size: NA; V: TRBV9; D: NA; J: TRBJ2-1; CDR3: CASSAGLPYNEQFF; DNA: TGTGCCAGCAGCGCGGGACTCCCCTACAATGAGCAGTTCTTC
size: once; V: TRBV4-3; D: TRBD1; J: TRBJ1-3; CDR3: CASSQVGQGAGNTIYF; DNA: TGCGCCAGCAGCCAAGTGGGACAGGGGGCTGGAAACACCATATATTTT
size: once; V: TRBV2; D: NA; J: TRBJ1-2; CDR3: CASRMDSDGYTF; DNA: TGTGCCAGCAGAATGGACAGTGACGGCTACACCTTC
size: NA; V: TRBV5-1; D: TRBD1; J: TRBJ2-7; CDR3: CASSLTLDGTGQKQYF; DNA: TGCGCCAGCAGCTTGACACTCGACGGGACAGGCCAGAAGCAGTACTTC
size: NA; V: TRBV11-2; D: NA; J: TRBJ1-1; CDR3: CASSLLNGGNTEAFF; DNA: TGTGCCAGCAGCTTACTAAACGGGGGAAACACTGAAGCTTTCTTT
size: once; V: TRBV6-5; D: NA; J: TRBJ2-3; CDR3: CASSPGHPSTDTQYF; DNA: TGTGCCAGCAGTCCGGGACATCCGAGCACAGATACGCAGTATTTT
size: few; V: TRBV5-1; D: NA; J: TRBJ1-4; CDR3: CASSLTSVRATNEKLFF; DNA: TGCGCCAGCAGCTTGACGAGTGTTCGAGCAACTAATGAAAAACTGTTTTTT
size: NA; V: TRBV7-3; D: NA; J: TRBJ2-1; CDR3: CASSTKLGGSEQFF; DNA: TGTGCCAGCAGCACAAAGCTCGGGGGTTCGGAGCAGTTCTTC
size: NA; V: TRBV3-1/TRBV3-2; D: NA; J: TRBJ1-1; CDR3: CASSQRGTPNTEAFF; DNA: TGTGCCAGCAGCCAAAGGGGAACCCCGAACACTGAAGCTTTCTTT
size: NA; V: TRBV30; D: TRBD1; J: TRBJ2-7; CDR3: CAWRDRGGLYEQYF; DNA: TGTGCCTGGAGGGACAGGGGAGGACTTTACGAGCAGTACTTC
size: NA; V: TRBV14; D: NA; J: TRBJ2-5; CDR3: CASTPGGSRWETQYF; DNA: TGTGCCAGCACCCCGGGTGGTTCGAGATGGGAGACCCAGTACTTC
size: NA; V: TRBV28; D: NA; J: TRBJ1-2; CDR3: CASSLGTRWGRRGYGYTF; DNA: TGTGCCAGCAGTTTAGGGACACGGTGGGGGCGAAGGGGCTATGGCTACACCTTC
size: once; V: TRBV7-2; D: TRBD1; J: TRBJ2-5; CDR3: CASSLSQGAWETQYF; DNA: TGTGCCAGCAGCTTATCGCAGGGGGCATGGGAGACCCAGTACTTC
size: NA; V: TRBV28; D: TRBD2; J: TRBJ2-1; CDR3: CASTGGAGGNEQFF; DNA: TGTGCCAGCACCGGGGGGGCCGGTGGGAATGAGCAGTTCTTC
size: NA; V: TRBV18; D: TRBD1; J: TRBJ1-5; CDR3: CASSPGQGSQPQHF; DNA: TGTGCCAGCTCACCGGGACAGGGTTCTCAGCCCCAGCATTTT
size: NA; V: TRBV7-3; D: TRBD2; J: TRBJ2-7; CDR3: CASSPSGRAEEQYF; DNA: TGTGCCAGCAGCCCTAGCGGGAGGGCCGAGGAGCAGTACTTC
size: NA; V: TRBV29-1; D: NA; J: TRBJ2-3; CDR3: CSGTGTDTQYF; DNA: TGCAGCGGAACGGGCACAGATACGCAGTATTTT
size: NA; V: TRBV5-6; D: NA; J: TRBJ1-5; CDR3: CASSLFYSNQPQHF; DNA: TGTGCCAGCAGCTTATTCTATAGCAATCAGCCCCAGCATTTT
size: few; V: TRBV4-3; D: TRBD1; J: TRBJ1-1; CDR3: CASSTDRGVGNTEAFF; DNA: TGCGCCAGCAGCACCGACAGGGGAGTTGGGAACACTGAAGCTTTCTTT
size: NA; V: TRBV7-7; D: TRBD1; J: TRBJ2-2; CDR3: CASSLAGTENTGELFF; DNA: TGTGCTAGCAGTCTAGCTGGGACAGAGAACACCGGGGAGCTGTTTTTT
size: NA; V: TRBV7-8; D: NA; J: TRBJ1-2; CDR3: CASSLHFNYGYTF; DNA: TGTGCCAGCAGTTTACATTTTAACTATGGCTACACCTTC
size: NA; V: TRBV6-5; D: TRBD1; J: TRBJ1-1; CDR3: CASSYTPGQGATEAFF; DNA: TGTGCCAGCAGTTATACACCTGGACAGGGGGCCACTGAAGCTTTCTTT
size: NA; V: TRBV30; D: TRBD1; J: TRBJ1-4; CDR3: CAWSSGGTNEKLFF; DNA: TGTGCCTGGAGTTCAGGGGGCACAAATGAAAAACTGTTTTTT
size: once; V: TRBV19; D: TRBD1; J: TRBJ1-1; CDR3: CASSTPDRGRGTEAFF; DNA: TGTGCCAGTAGTACGCCGGACAGGGGGCGCGGGACTGAAGCTTTCTTT
size: once; V: TRBV12-3/TRBV12-4; D: NA; J: TRBJ2-7; CDR3: CASSFGRTYEQYF; DNA: TGTGCCAGCAGTTTCGGGCGGACTTACGAGCAGTACTTC
size: NA; V: TRBV4-1; D: NA; J: TRBJ1-5; CDR3: CASGLGGSSQPQHF; DNA: TGCGCCAGCGGCTTGGGAGGGTCGAGCCAGCCCCAGCATTTT
size: NA; V: TRBV6-1; D: NA; J: TRBJ1-1; CDR3: CASSDEGQLNTEAFF; DNA: TGTGCCAGCAGTGATGAAGGACAGCTGAACACTGAAGCTTTCTTT
size: NA; V: TRBV6-5; D: NA; J: TRBJ1-2; CDR3: CASSYSFGGRGGYTF; DNA: TGTGCCAGCAGTTACTCTTTCGGGGGGCGAGGGGGCTACACCTTC
size: once; V: TRBV28; D: NA; J: TRBJ2-3; CDR3: CATLPRAGVVLGSTDTQYF; DNA: TGTGCCACCCTACCTCGGGCAGGGGTAGTGTTAGGTAGCACAGATACGCAGTATTTT
size: NA; V: TRBV14; D: NA; J: TRBJ2-1; CDR3: CASSHLTGLYNEQFF; DNA: TGTGCCAGCAGCCACCTAACGGGACTCTACAATGAGCAGTTCTTC
size: NA; V: TRBV28; D: NA; J: TRBJ1-3; CDR3: CASSPREHTIYF; DNA: TGTGCCAGCAGCCCCCGGGAACACACCATATATTTT
size: NA; V: TRBV30; D: NA; J: TRBJ2-5; CDR3: CAWSPRNAGFQETQYF; DNA: TGTGCCTGGAGTCCCCGGAATGCGGGATTCCAAGAGACCCAGTACTTC
size: NA; V: TRBV6-1; D: NA; J: TRBJ1-2; CDR3: CASSETGPMTRGYTF; DNA: TGTGCCAGCAGTGAAACAGGTCCCATGACAAGGGGCTACACCTTC
size: few; V: TRBV7-9; D: TRBD1; J: TRBJ1-3; CDR3: CASSTTTGDGNTIYF; DNA: TGTGCCAGCAGCACCACGACAGGGGATGGAAACACCATATATTTT
size: NA; V: TRBV11-3; D: NA; J: TRBJ1-1; CDR3: CASSLHPTKFTEAFF; DNA: TGTGCCAGCAGCTTACATCCGACTAAGTTCACTGAAGCTTTCTTT
size: NA; V: TRBV7-9; D: TRBD2; J: TRBJ2-1; CDR3: CASSPGLAGEQFF; DNA: TGTGCCAGCAGCCCGGGACTAGCAGGAGAGCAGTTCTTC
size: once; V: TRBV11-2; D: NA; J: TRBJ1-2; CDR3: CASSPTGIYGYTF; DNA: TGTGCCAGCAGCCCCACAGGGATCTATGGCTACACCTTC
size: NA; V: TRBV11-3; D: TRBD2; J: TRBJ2-2; CDR3: CASSRRGLAEDTGELFF; DNA: TGTGCCAGCAGCCGAAGGGGACTAGCGGAGGACACCGGGGAGCTGTTTTTT
size: NA; V: TRBV9; D: TRBD1; J: TRBJ1-1; CDR3: CASSGEGQGNTEAFF; DNA: TGTGCCAGCAGCGGGGAGGGACAGGGGAACACTGAAGCTTTCTTT
size: NA; V: TRBV28; D: TRBD2; J: TRBJ2-3; CDR3: CASSPTSGYTDTQYF; DNA: TGTGCCAGCAGTCCTACTAGCGGGTACACAGATACGCAGTATTTT
size: NA; V: TRBV6-4; D: TRBD1; J: TRBJ1-6; CDR3: CASRRTGGSPLHF; DNA: TGTGCCAGCAGACGGACAGGCGGGTCACCCCTCCACTTT